Below, one TCR beta chain is given with its context. Its antigen is still unknown. The record originates from a study of early stage breast cancer tumors. Across the whole study: Among roughly twelve ER+/PR+/HER2- tumors, eight were ductal, four lobular. Whole-study findings and limits: Compared with adjacent normal breast tissue, tumors showed 2 to 2.5-fold greater T cell density and higher clonality.

V lost 4 bases to trimming and J lost 1 base; unmatched junction nucleotides: 12. Germline lookup yields CDR1 SGHAT and CDR2 FQDESV (reference sequence). This CDR3 spans 17 amino acids. Each sample had two DNA replicates, around 0.45 ug blood or about 1.4 ug tissue. The method was immunoSEQ multiplex PCR; TCRdb's version includes in-frame clones alone and lacks a portion of them. The sample includes approximately 75,000 clones, approximately 84% of them seen just once. The sequence derives from a person aged 35 to 50 with breast cancer. Sequenced material: blood. J is TRBJ2-7 and V is TRBV11-1; 8 bases align to TRBD2. CDR3 region: CASSSPLASGLSYEQYF. The CDR3 DNA reads as TGTGCCAGCAGCTCCCCGCTGGCTAGCGGGTTGTCCTACGAGCAGTACTTC.